The rows below give T cell receptor beta chains drawn from one sample of a study of cytomegalovirus exposure and HLA in healthy donors. Produced via immunoSEQ multiplex PCR; TCRdb's table is partial and in-frame only. The data hold about 120,000 clones, with over 65% observed a single time. Sequenced: PBMCs. These receptors all come from a woman aged 40-49 years in good health and CMV-seropositive. Both conserved end residues are part of each CDR3. Fields, in order: J gene, D gene, V gene, CDR3 length, clone size, CDR3 DNA, CDR3 protein. A D gene is named only where the DNA matches it firmly. Only some rows state a clone size, as once, few, many or a class for expanded clones.

j_gene: TRBJ1-1; d_gene: TRBD1; v_gene: TRBV11-3; len: 15; abundance: -; CDR3nt: TGTGCCAGCAGGGACAGGCCGACGGTAGACACTGAAGCTTTCTTT; CDR3aa: CASRDRPTVDTEAFF
j_gene: TRBJ1-6; d_gene: TRBD1; v_gene: TRBV14; len: 15; abundance: few; CDR3nt: TGTGCCAGCAGCATACTCCGGGACAGGGATTCACCCCTCCACTTT; CDR3aa: CASSILRDRDSPLHF
j_gene: TRBJ1-2; d_gene: TRBD1; v_gene: TRBV6-1; len: 12; abundance: -; CDR3nt: TGTGCCAGCAGTGGACAGGGCTATGGCTACACCTTC; CDR3aa: CASSGQGYGYTF
j_gene: TRBJ2-1; d_gene: TRBD2; v_gene: TRBV5-1; len: 18; abundance: -; CDR3nt: TGCGCCAGCAGCTTGGTAGCCGGACTAGCGGGAGGTGTCGATGAGCAGTTCTTC; CDR3aa: CASSLVAGLAGGVDEQFF
j_gene: TRBJ1-5; d_gene: TRBD1; v_gene: TRBV19; len: 17; abundance: -; CDR3nt: TGTGCCAGTACCCCTCTTGGAAACAGGGGGAACAATCAGCCCCAGCATTTT; CDR3aa: CASTPLGNRGNNQPQHF
j_gene: TRBJ2-3; d_gene: TRBD2; v_gene: TRBV9; len: 15; abundance: -; CDR3nt: TGTGCCAGCAGCGCAGAACTAGCGGGGCGGAATACGCAGTATTTT; CDR3aa: CASSAELAGRNTQYF
j_gene: TRBJ2-7; d_gene: TRBD1; v_gene: TRBV10-2; len: 14; abundance: -; CDR3nt: TGCGCCAGCAGTTCCCCGGGACAGGTATACGAGCAGTACTTC; CDR3aa: CASSSPGQVYEQYF
j_gene: TRBJ1-1; d_gene: -; v_gene: TRBV6-6; len: 13; abundance: -; CDR3nt: TGTGCCAGCAATATACAGGAGGGCACTGAAGCTTTCTTT; CDR3aa: CASNIQEGTEAFF
j_gene: TRBJ2-3; d_gene: TRBD2; v_gene: TRBV5-1; len: 15; abundance: -; CDR3nt: TGCGCCAGCAGCTGGGGGGGAGCCGACACAGATACGCAGTATTTT; CDR3aa: CASSWGGADTDTQYF
j_gene: TRBJ1-5; d_gene: TRBD1; v_gene: TRBV27; len: 16; abundance: -; CDR3nt: TGTGCCAGCAGTCTCACATGGACAGGGGGAGGACAGCCCCAGCATTTT; CDR3aa: CASSLTWTGGGQPQHF
j_gene: TRBJ2-2; d_gene: TRBD1; v_gene: TRBV2; len: 17; abundance: once; CDR3nt: TGTGCCAGCAGTGAAGCGGGTGGGACAGCGAACACCGGGGAGCTGTTTTTT; CDR3aa: CASSEAGGTANTGELFF
j_gene: TRBJ2-1; d_gene: TRBD1; v_gene: TRBV4-2; len: 18; abundance: -; CDR3nt: TGTGCCAGCAGCCATGCTTCGATTGGACAGGGGGCCTACAATGAGCAGTTCTTC; CDR3aa: CASSHASIGQGAYNEQFF
j_gene: TRBJ2-1; d_gene: TRBD2; v_gene: TRBV4-1; len: 15; abundance: -; CDR3nt: TGCGCCAGCAGCCAAGAGAGGACTAGCGACAGTGAGCAGTTCTTC; CDR3aa: CASSQERTSDSEQFF
j_gene: TRBJ2-3; d_gene: -; v_gene: TRBV9; len: 14; abundance: -; CDR3nt: TGTGCCAGCAGCGCTACCCGACACACAGATACGCAGTATTTT; CDR3aa: CASSATRHTDTQYF
j_gene: TRBJ1-2; d_gene: -; v_gene: TRBV10-1; len: 13; abundance: few; CDR3nt: TGCGCCAGCAGTGAGTCCCAGGGCCTTGGCTACACCTTC; CDR3aa: CASSESQGLGYTF
j_gene: TRBJ2-5; d_gene: -; v_gene: TRBV5-1; len: 14; abundance: few; CDR3nt: TGCGCCAGCAGCTTTGAAGTTCGGAGAGAGACCCAGTACTTC; CDR3aa: CASSFEVRRETQYF
j_gene: TRBJ2-7; d_gene: TRBD1; v_gene: TRBV30; len: 15; abundance: -; CDR3nt: TGTGCCTGGAGGCACAAGACAGGGGCGTCCTACGAGCAGTACTTC; CDR3aa: CAWRHKTGASYEQYF
j_gene: TRBJ1-5; d_gene: TRBD1; v_gene: TRBV6-1; len: 15; abundance: -; CDR3nt: TGTGCCAGCAGCAGACAGGGTCGTGATAATCAGCCCCAGCATTTT; CDR3aa: CASSRQGRDNQPQHF
j_gene: TRBJ1-1; d_gene: TRBD1; v_gene: TRBV27; len: 15; abundance: -; CDR3nt: TGTGCCAGCAGTTCGGGACAGTACCATGGGACTGAAGCTTTCTTT; CDR3aa: CASSSGQYHGTEAFF
j_gene: TRBJ1-1; d_gene: -; v_gene: TRBV19; len: 15; abundance: -; CDR3nt: TGTGCCAGTAGTAAGGAAGGAGCGGGGAACACTGAAGCTTTCTTT; CDR3aa: CASSKEGAGNTEAFF
j_gene: TRBJ2-7; d_gene: TRBD2; v_gene: TRBV2; len: 14; abundance: -; CDR3nt: TGTGCCAGCAGTAGCGGGCGGGGGGCCTACGAGCAGTACTTC; CDR3aa: CASSSGRGAYEQYF
j_gene: TRBJ1-4; d_gene: -; v_gene: TRBV5-1; len: 15; abundance: -; CDR3nt: TGCGCCAGCAGCTTAGGAGGACCAACTAATGAAAAACTGTTTTTT; CDR3aa: CASSLGGPTNEKLFF
j_gene: TRBJ2-5; d_gene: TRBD2; v_gene: TRBV9; len: 15; abundance: -; CDR3nt: TGTGCCAGCAGCCTCGGCGGGGGGGCCTCCCAGACCCAGTACTTC; CDR3aa: CASSLGGGASQTQYF